This T cell receptor (beta chain) was identified during a study of spatial heterogeneity in lung cancer. Notes on the study in general: The study found that expanded intratumoral alpha and beta TCR counts tracked tumor mutation counts.

Each TCR cDNA molecule carried a unique molecular identifier. Using its own MiXCR run on the 5' RACE reads, TCRdb lists one record per CDR3 protein. The sample lists approximately 12,000 distinct CDR3 sequences; 4.5% to 5.5% were seen once. The CDR3 consists of 14 residues. V lost 5 bases to trimming and J lost 5 bases, with 13 bases between them. Germline values: CDR1 SNHLY, CDR2 FYNNEI. The sample's time point: sample taken at primary tumor resection. The donors comprised approximately 75 untreated early-stage non-small cell lung cancer patients. This clonotype was recorded many times. The antigen is undetermined.

Sequencing was performed on lung tumor tissue, taken at surgery. This chain connects TRBV2 to TRBJ2-1; TRBD1 might be the D (6 bases). The TCR was taken from a male donor with early-stage non-small cell lung cancer. CDR3 DNA sequence: TGTGCCAGCAGTAGTACAGGGCTCCACAATGAGCAGTTCTTC. This sequence encodes CASSSTGLHNEQFF. Filled out from reference TRBV2 and TRBJ2-1, the complete variable domain reads EPEVTQTPSHQVTQMGQEVILRCVPISNHLYFYWYRQILGQKVEFLVSFYNNEISEKSEIFDDQFSVERPDGSNFTLKIRSTKLEDSAMYFCASSSTGLHNEQFFGPGTRLTVL.